This is a list of T cell receptor beta chains from one sample in a study of post-analysis software for immune sequencing data. From the PCR reads, TCRdb called clonotypes with MiXCR, one entry per CDR3 protein. The sample contains about 680,000 distinct CDR3 sequences, 59% of which appear only once. Sequenced input: blood. These receptors all stem from a girl aged 2 to 10 with multiple sclerosis. CDR3s include the opening cysteine and the closing phenylalanine or tryptophan. A D gene is named only where the DNA matches it firmly. Clone size is stated in some rows and not others, as once, few, many or a class when expanded.

j_gene: TRBJ2-3; abundance: .; d_gene: .; len: 15; v_gene: TRBV6-5; CDR3aa: CASSYDRGPTDTQYF; CDR3nt: TGTGCCAGCAGTTACGATCGGGGGCCGACAGATACGCAGTATTTT
j_gene: TRBJ2-3; abundance: few; d_gene: TRBD2; len: 14; v_gene: TRBV7-2; CDR3aa: CASSTGLAGNTQYF; CDR3nt: TGTGCCAGCAGCACCGGACTAGCGGGGAATACGCAGTATTTT
j_gene: TRBJ2-5; abundance: .; d_gene: .; len: 17; v_gene: TRBV7-2; CDR3aa: CASSLGPRGTIQETQYF; CDR3nt: TGTGCCAGCAGCTTAGGGCCGAGGGGTACCATCCAAGAGACCCAGTACTTC
j_gene: TRBJ2-1; abundance: .; d_gene: .; len: 13; v_gene: TRBV20-1; CDR3aa: CSSRGGPYNEQFF; CDR3nt: TGCAGCTCGAGGGGGGGCCCCTACAATGAGCAGTTCTTC
j_gene: TRBJ2-5; abundance: .; d_gene: .; len: 15; v_gene: TRBV7-6; CDR3aa: CASSSPVHFQETQYF; CDR3nt: TGTGCCAGCAGCTCACCGGTCCATTTCCAAGAGACCCAGTACTTC
j_gene: TRBJ1-2; abundance: .; d_gene: .; len: 15; v_gene: TRBV12-3/TRBV12-4; CDR3aa: CASSPGTSTNYGYTF; CDR3nt: TGTGCCAGCAGCCCCGGGACATCAACTAACTATGGCTACACCTTC
j_gene: TRBJ2-7; abundance: .; d_gene: TRBD2; len: 14; v_gene: TRBV20-1; CDR3aa: CSARLASGRSEQYF; CDR3nt: TGCAGTGCTAGACTGGCTAGCGGGAGATCCGAGCAGTACTTC
j_gene: TRBJ2-1; abundance: .; d_gene: .; len: 16; v_gene: TRBV5-1; CDR3aa: CASSLASGVSGNEQFF; CDR3nt: TGCGCCAGCAGCTTGGCTTCCGGGGTTTCGGGCAATGAGCAGTTCTTC
j_gene: TRBJ1-5; abundance: few; d_gene: .; len: 12; v_gene: TRBV6-2/TRBV6-3; CDR3aa: CASSSVNQPQHF; CDR3nt: TGTGCCAGCAGTTCCGTCAATCAGCCCCAGCATTTT
j_gene: TRBJ1-6; abundance: .; d_gene: TRBD1; len: 13; v_gene: TRBV2; CDR3aa: CASTLDRGEPLHF; CDR3nt: TGTGCCAGCACCTTGGACAGGGGTGAACCCCTCCACTTT
j_gene: TRBJ1-1; abundance: .; d_gene: .; len: 13; v_gene: TRBV6-5; CDR3aa: CASSLGVITEAFF; CDR3nt: TGTGCCAGCTCCCTCGGGGTGATCACTGAAGCTTTCTTT
j_gene: TRBJ2-3; abundance: .; d_gene: TRBD2; len: 16; v_gene: TRBV20-1; CDR3aa: CSASNLQRGEKDTQYF; CDR3nt: TGCAGTGCTAGTAACCTCCAGCGGGGGGAAAAAGATACGCAGTATTTT
j_gene: TRBJ2-1; abundance: .; d_gene: TRBD1; len: 14; v_gene: TRBV5-5; CDR3aa: CASILQGAGYEQFF; CDR3nt: TGTGCCAGCATACTACAGGGGGCGGGATATGAGCAGTTCTTC
j_gene: TRBJ1-1; abundance: once; d_gene: .; len: 20; v_gene: TRBV3-1; CDR3aa: CASSPILMQGRVGENTEAFF; CDR3nt: TGTGCCAGCAGCCCGATCCTAATGCAAGGGCGAGTTGGAGAGAACACTGAAGCTTTCTTT
j_gene: TRBJ2-4; abundance: .; d_gene: .; len: 13; v_gene: TRBV2; CDR3aa: CASGRGTKNIQYF; CDR3nt: TGTGCCAGCGGGAGGGGGACCAAAAACATTCAGTACTTC
j_gene: TRBJ2-7; abundance: .; d_gene: .; len: 14; v_gene: TRBV6-5; CDR3aa: CASSYFRESYEQYF; CDR3nt: TGTGCCAGCAGTTACTTCAGGGAATCCTACGAGCAGTACTTC
j_gene: TRBJ1-1; abundance: .; d_gene: TRBD1; len: 16; v_gene: TRBV20-1; CDR3aa: CSARLTGGRGNTEAFF; CDR3nt: TGCAGTGCTAGACTGACAGGGGGCCGAGGGAACACTGAAGCTTTCTTT
j_gene: TRBJ1-6; abundance: .; d_gene: TRBD1; len: 14; v_gene: TRBV18; CDR3aa: CASSPGQGESPLHF; CDR3nt: TGTGCCAGCTCACCGGGACAGGGTGAATCACCCCTCCACTTT
j_gene: TRBJ2-1; abundance: .; d_gene: .; len: 14; v_gene: TRBV5-1; CDR3aa: CASSDQGHYNEQFF; CDR3nt: TGCGCCAGCAGCGACCAGGGTCACTACAATGAGCAGTTCTTC
j_gene: TRBJ2-1; abundance: .; d_gene: .; len: 11; v_gene: TRBV5-1; CDR3aa: CASRLMDEQFF; CDR3nt: TGCGCCAGCAGACTCATGGATGAGCAGTTCTTC
j_gene: TRBJ2-7; abundance: .; d_gene: .; len: 12; v_gene: TRBV29-1; CDR3aa: CSVEDRADEQYF; CDR3nt: TGCAGCGTTGAAGACAGGGCCGACGAGCAGTACTTC
j_gene: TRBJ2-3; abundance: .; d_gene: .; len: 14; v_gene: TRBV6-1; CDR3aa: CASRVAISTDTQYF; CDR3nt: TGTGCCAGCAGAGTAGCGATCAGCACAGATACGCAGTATTTT
j_gene: TRBJ2-1; abundance: .; d_gene: .; len: 16; v_gene: TRBV5-4; CDR3aa: CASSWNGGRSYNEQFF; CDR3nt: TGTGCCAGCAGCTGGAACGGGGGCCGCTCCTACAATGAGCAGTTCTTC
j_gene: TRBJ2-5; abundance: once; d_gene: TRBD2; len: 16; v_gene: TRBV20-1; CDR3aa: CSAREVGGREMETQYF; CDR3nt: TGCAGTGCTAGAGAAGTCGGCGGGAGGGAGATGGAGACCCAGTACTTC
j_gene: TRBJ2-3; abundance: .; d_gene: TRBD2; len: 17; v_gene: TRBV7-3; CDR3aa: CASSLGASGSWTDTQYF; CDR3nt: TGTGCCAGCAGCCTCGGGGCTAGCGGGAGCTGGACAGATACGCAGTATTTT
j_gene: TRBJ2-3; abundance: .; d_gene: .; len: 12; v_gene: TRBV29-1; CDR3aa: CSVDKGPDTQYF; CDR3nt: TGCAGCGTTGATAAGGGCCCAGATACGCAGTATTTT
j_gene: TRBJ2-1; abundance: .; d_gene: TRBD2; len: 14; v_gene: TRBV7-9; CDR3aa: CASSHTSGGGEQFF; CDR3nt: TGTGCCAGCAGCCACACTAGCGGGGGAGGGGAGCAGTTCTTC
j_gene: TRBJ2-1; abundance: few; d_gene: TRBD1; len: 17; v_gene: TRBV29-1; CDR3aa: CSAPGRWGTGTNNEQFF; CDR3nt: TGCAGCGCCCCGGGCCGATGGGGGACAGGGACGAACAATGAGCAGTTCTTC
j_gene: TRBJ2-7; abundance: .; d_gene: TRBD1; len: 19; v_gene: TRBV10-3; CDR3aa: CAISALIGGSNYLSYEQYF; CDR3nt: TGTGCCATCAGTGCCCTCATAGGGGGCTCCAACTACCTCTCCTACGAGCAGTACTTC
j_gene: TRBJ1-1; abundance: .; d_gene: .; len: 14; v_gene: TRBV10-3; CDR3aa: CAISESGGRTEAFF; CDR3nt: TGTGCCATCAGTGAGTCAGGGGGGAGGACTGAAGCTTTCTTT
j_gene: TRBJ2-7; abundance: .; d_gene: .; len: 14; v_gene: TRBV3-1; CDR3aa: CASSRGTAVDEQYF; CDR3nt: TGTGCCAGCAGCCGCGGGACAGCGGTTGACGAGCAGTACTTC
j_gene: TRBJ2-5; abundance: .; d_gene: .; len: 13; v_gene: TRBV20-1; CDR3aa: CSARVWAKETQYF; CDR3nt: TGCAGTGCTAGAGTTTGGGCAAAAGAGACCCAGTACTTC
j_gene: TRBJ2-6; abundance: few; d_gene: .; len: 16; v_gene: TRBV5-6; CDR3aa: CASTLDRFSGANVLTF; CDR3nt: TGTGCCAGCACCCTGGACAGATTCTCTGGGGCCAACGTCCTGACTTTC
j_gene: TRBJ1-6; abundance: few; d_gene: .; len: 13; v_gene: TRBV29-1; CDR3aa: CSAAQGYNSPLHF; CDR3nt: TGCAGCGCGGCCCAGGGGTATAATTCACCCCTCCACTTT
j_gene: TRBJ2-6; abundance: .; d_gene: .; len: 14; v_gene: TRBV25-1; CDR3aa: CASSRHDGANVLTF; CDR3nt: TGTGCCAGCAGTCGACATGATGGGGCCAACGTCCTGACTTTC
j_gene: TRBJ2-3; abundance: .; d_gene: .; len: 15; v_gene: TRBV2; CDR3aa: CASSVGGTSTDTQYF; CDR3nt: TGTGCCAGCAGTGTTGGAGGTACTAGCACAGATACGCAGTATTTT
j_gene: TRBJ2-1; abundance: .; d_gene: TRBD1; len: 12; v_gene: TRBV20-1; CDR3aa: CSAPGQGNEQFF; CDR3nt: TGCAGTGCTCCGGGACAGGGGAATGAGCAGTTCTTC
j_gene: TRBJ2-5; abundance: .; d_gene: .; len: 14; v_gene: TRBV20-1; CDR3aa: CSARVGAFAETQYF; CDR3nt: TGCAGTGCTAGGGTCGGGGCTTTTGCAGAGACCCAGTACTTC
j_gene: TRBJ1-1; abundance: .; d_gene: .; len: 14; v_gene: TRBV25-1; CDR3aa: CASSPRQIRTEAFF; CDR3nt: TGTGCCAGCAGTCCCCGACAGATTCGAACTGAAGCTTTCTTT
j_gene: TRBJ2-1; abundance: .; d_gene: .; len: 13; v_gene: TRBV30; CDR3aa: CAWSVRVGNEQFF; CDR3nt: TGTGCCTGGAGTGTCCGCGTCGGAAATGAGCAGTTCTTC
j_gene: TRBJ2-7; abundance: once; d_gene: TRBD1; len: 13; v_gene: TRBV29-1; CDR3aa: CSGRQGPSYEQYF; CDR3nt: TGCAGCGGACGACAGGGTCCGAGCTACGAGCAGTACTTC
j_gene: TRBJ2-6; abundance: once; d_gene: .; len: 17; v_gene: TRBV28; CDR3aa: CASSPPVGADGANVLTF; CDR3nt: TGTGCCAGCAGTCCCCCCGTGGGGGCGGATGGGGCCAACGTCCTGACTTTC
j_gene: TRBJ2-3; abundance: .; d_gene: TRBD1; len: 13; v_gene: TRBV20-1; CDR3aa: CSAPTGSTDTQYF; CDR3nt: TGCAGTGCGCCGACAGGGAGCACAGATACGCAGTATTTT
j_gene: TRBJ1-2; abundance: .; d_gene: .; len: 14; v_gene: TRBV15; CDR3aa: CATSRDRVNYGYTF; CDR3nt: TGTGCCACCAGCAGAGACAGGGTTAACTATGGCTACACCTTC
j_gene: TRBJ2-5; abundance: .; d_gene: .; len: 11; v_gene: TRBV20-1; CDR3aa: CSAMSGETQYF; CDR3nt: TGCAGTGCTATGTCGGGGGAGACCCAGTACTTC
j_gene: TRBJ2-7; abundance: once; d_gene: .; len: 15; v_gene: TRBV5-1; CDR3aa: CASSPDGQWANEQYF; CDR3nt: TGCGCCAGCAGCCCCGACGGACAGTGGGCGAACGAGCAGTACTTC
j_gene: TRBJ2-5; abundance: .; d_gene: .; len: 16; v_gene: TRBV6-1; CDR3aa: CASSEIPLPVQETQYF; CDR3nt: TGTGCCAGCAGTGAGATCCCCCTTCCCGTTCAAGAGACCCAGTACTTC
j_gene: TRBJ1-6; abundance: .; d_gene: .; len: 14; v_gene: TRBV5-4; CDR3aa: CASTTRESNSPLHF; CDR3nt: TGTGCCAGCACCACGCGGGAGTCGAATTCACCCCTCCACTTT
j_gene: TRBJ1-2; abundance: .; d_gene: .; len: 16; v_gene: TRBV4-1; CDR3aa: CASSHLDWGHRPGYTF; CDR3nt: TGCGCCAGCAGCCATTTAGATTGGGGACACCGACCGGGCTACACCTTC
j_gene: TRBJ2-1; abundance: .; d_gene: .; len: 12; v_gene: TRBV5-1; CDR3aa: CASSLDGGEQFF; CDR3nt: TGCGCCAGCAGCTTGGATGGTGGCGAGCAGTTCTTC
j_gene: TRBJ1-2; abundance: once; d_gene: .; len: 17; v_gene: TRBV6-5; CDR3aa: CASSYSTLGAGAYGYTF; CDR3nt: TGTGCCAGCAGTTACTCGACTTTGGGGGCAGGGGCCTATGGCTACACCTTC
j_gene: TRBJ1-1; abundance: .; d_gene: .; len: 17; v_gene: TRBV19; CDR3aa: CASSIRGRPRWDTEAFF; CDR3nt: TGTGCCAGTAGTATACGTGGCAGGCCCCGGTGGGACACTGAAGCTTTCTTT
j_gene: TRBJ1-1; abundance: few; d_gene: .; len: 12; v_gene: TRBV29-1; CDR3aa: CSVRTPGTEAFF; CDR3nt: TGCAGCGTGCGGACACCGGGCACTGAAGCTTTCTTT